Below, 31 T cell receptor beta chains from the same sample are listed, as sequenced in a study of blood T cell repertoires in COVID-19. Method: immunoSEQ multiplex PCR; TCRdb's copy keeps in-frame clones and lacks some. The table includes approximately 260,000 clones, around nine tenths detected once. The sample consisted of PBMCs or T cells enriched from blood (not recorded which). The receptors come from a woman in her sixties or seventies who had recovered from COVID-19.

With respect to this clone: Germline is not matched at one junction end, which may reflect a read error. The chain couples TRBV5-1 to TRBJ2-5, with D tentatively TRBD2 (6 bases). The CDR3 consists of 15 residues. The germline V gene encodes CDR1 SGHRS and CDR2 YFSETQ. CDR3 sequence: CASCFGGNRQETQYF. CDR3 sequence (DNA): TGCGCCAGCTGCTTTGGGGGGAATCGGCAAGAGACCCAGTACTTC.

The chain couples TRBV5-1 to TRBJ2-7; 10 positions match TRBD2. After removal of 5 bases from V and 0 bases from J, the junction contained 11 bases not matched to a gene. Per germline, CDR1 SGHRS and CDR2 YFSETQ. CDR3 length: 17 residues. The CDR3 protein is CASSGVAGGPNSYEQYF. DNA for the CDR3: TGCGCCAGCAGTGGGGTAGCGGGGGGTCCCAACTCCTACGAGCAGTACTTC. The full variable domain, its missing parts supplied by reference TRBV5-1 and TRBJ2-7, is KAGVTQTPRYLIKTRGQQVTLSCSPISGHRSVSWYQQTPGQGLQFLFEYFSETQRNKGNFPGRFSGRQFSNSRSEMNVSTLELGDSALYLCASSGVAGGPNSYEQYFGPGTRLTVT.

This clone came up once. This chain connects TRBV24-1 to TRBJ2-1; D may be TRBD1 (6 bases). Germline lookup yields CDR1 KGHDR and CDR2 SFDVKD. This CDR3 is 16 amino acids long. V was trimmed by 2 bases and J by 4 bases, leaving 14 bases between them. Here the CDR3 reads CATSDSSRGTYNEQFF. For the CDR3, the DNA is TGTGCCACCAGTGATTCATCCAGGGGAACGTACAATGAGCAGTTCTTC.

The chain is built from TRBV7-6 and TRBJ2-1; 13 positions match TRBD2. CDR3 length: 16 amino acids. Germline V CDR1 and CDR2: SGHVS, FNYEAQ. Trimming cost V 4 bases and J 9 bases; bases outside gene matches: 9. The CDR3 region is CASSSSQGLAGFEQFF. The CDR3 region has the DNA TGTGCCAGCAGCTCCTCTCAGGGACTAGCGGGATTTGAGCAGTTCTTC.

The chain has TRBV29-1 and TRBJ1-2; D uncertain. CDR3 size: 10 residues. Germline V gene sequence: CDR1 SQVTM, CDR2 ANQGSEA. Trimming removed 3 bases from V and 6 bases from J, with 5 bases in between. CDR3 residues: CSVDQDGYTF. In DNA, the CDR3 is TGCAGCGTTGACCAGGATGGCTACACCTTC.

The CDR3 protein is CASRDGPGTGAGTHNEQFF. For the CDR3, the DNA is TGTGCCAGCAGGGACGGTCCCGGGACAGGGGCGGGGACCCACAATGAGCAGTTCTTC. This chain joins TRBV2 and TRBJ2-1; 10 bases are a match to TRBD1. CDR3 length: 19 residues. J was trimmed by 5 bases and V by 6 bases; bases with no gene match: 19. CDR1 and CDR2 (germline): SNHLY, FYNNEI.

The chain employs TRBV19 and TRBJ1-1, with D possibly TRBD1 on 6 matching bases. The germline V gene encodes CDR1 LNHDA and CDR2 SQIVND (reference sequence). CDR3 length equals 11 residues. The ends were cut back, 9 bases at V and 4 bases at J, with 9 bases in the middle. The CDR3 DNA is TGTGCCAGCCGGGACACCACTGAAGCTTTCTTT. Translation: CASRDTTEAFF.

This sequence joins TRBV6-4 and TRBJ1-4, with D perhaps TRBD1 (6 bases). CDR3 length: 16 amino acids. Trimming removed 9 bases from V and 0 bases from J, with 17 bases in between. CDR1 is MRHNA, CDR2 SNTAGT, per germline. CDR3 DNA: TGTGCCAGGACGGACAGAAACTTTTCAACTAATGAAAAACTGTTTTTT. It specifies CARTDRNFSTNEKLFF.

CDR3 nucleotides: TGTGCCAGCAGTGGACAGGGGGCTGGGATTGAAAAACTGTTTTTT. Translating it yields CASSGQGAGIEKLFF. The chain couples TRBV6-6 to TRBJ1-4, with TRBD1 matching over 11 bases. This CDR3 has 15 amino acids. V dropped 5 bases and J dropped 7; count of bases not matched to a gene: 6. Germline V CDR1 and CDR2: MNHNY, SVGAGI (reference sequence).

This clone was counted once. One end of the junction fails to match germline, which may point to a read error. The chain is built from TRBV6-5 and TRBJ1-5; TRBD1 is a possible D gene (5 bases). The germline CDR1 and CDR2 sequences are MNHEY and SVGAGI. This CDR3 region has 14 residues. CDR3 region: CASRWNRGNRPQHF. In DNA form, the CDR3 reads TGTGCCAGCCGCTGGAACCGGGGGAATCGGCCCCAGCATTTT.

The CDR3 nucleotides read TGTGCCAGCCTAATAGGCCCCGGACTAAAAAACACCGGGGAGCTGTTTTTT. Translation: CASLIGPGLKNTGELFF. The genes are TRBV7-9 and TRBJ2-2; D possibly corresponds to TRBD2 (6 bases). Germline CDR1 SEHNR, CDR2 FQNEAQ (reference sequence). This CDR3 has 17 residues. The V gene lost 8 bases and the J gene lost 2 bases, with 21 bases spanning the gap. Combining the CDR3 with reference TRBV7-9 and TRBJ2-2 gives the whole variable domain DTGVSQNPRHKITKRGQNVTFRCDPISEHNRLYWYRQTLGQGPEFLTYFQNEAQLEKSRLLSDRFSAERPKGSFSTLEIQRTEQGDSAMYLCASLIGPGLKNTGELFFGEGSRLTVL.

The chain joins TRBV18 to TRBJ2-1; D is unclear. V was shortened by 4 bases and J by 2 bases, with 12 bases between the two germline ends. CDR1 is KGHSH and CDR2 is LQKENI in the germline V gene. The CDR3 has 15 residues. The CDR3 DNA is TGTGCCAGCTCACACAACGCAGGTACCTACAATGAGCAGTTCTTC. Encoded protein: CASSHNAGTYNEQFF. Based on the CDR3 plus reference TRBV18 and TRBJ2-1, the full variable domain is NAGVMQNPRHLVRRRGQEARLRCSPMKGHSHVYWYRQLPEEGLKFMVYLQKENIIDESGMPKERFSAEFPKEGPSILRIQQVVRGDSAAYFCASSHNAGTYNEQFFGPGTRLTVL.

V gene TRBV11-2 combines with J gene TRBJ1-2; D is unclear. The germline gives CDR1 SGHAT, CDR2 FQNNGV. V was pared by 2 bases and J by 8 bases, with 12 bases between. This CDR3 region has 13 residues. CDR3 region: CASSLTAASGYTF. The CDR3 DNA is TGTGCCAGCAGCTTAACGGCAGCGAGCGGCTACACCTTC.

This chain connects TRBV11-3 to TRBJ2-4, with D possibly being TRBD1 (6 bases). Per the germline V gene, CDR1 is SGHNT and CDR2 is YENEEA. There are 16 residues in the CDR3. Trimming cost V 1 base and J 1 base, with 11 bases left between them. The CDR3 spells CASSLGGLSAKNIQYF. As DNA, the CDR3 is TGTGCCAGCAGCTTAGGGGGGCTCTCTGCCAAAAACATTCAGTACTTC.

V is TRBV10-3 and J is TRBJ2-7; weak D call: TRBD1 (5 bases). CDR3 length: 14 amino acids. Trimming took 0 bases from V and 2 from J, leaving 8 bases between them. Germline-derived CDR1 and CDR2 are ENHRY and SYGVKD. The CDR3 DNA reads as TGTGCCATCAGTGAGTCGGGCAGGGCCTACGAGCAGTACTTC. Translated: CAISESGRAYEQYF.

The DNA of the CDR3 is TGTGCCAGCAGCCTACGACAGGTGAGCTCCTACAATGAGCAGTTCTTC. Residues: CASSLRQVSSYNEQFF. The rearrangement uses TRBV9 and TRBJ2-1; tentatively, D is TRBD1 (6 bases). The germline gives CDR1 SGDLS, CDR2 YYNGEE. The CDR3 has 16 residues. V lost 4 bases and J 0 bases, leaving 14 bases between the germline ends.

The J gene is TRBJ1-4, the V gene TRBV5-1, with D tentatively TRBD1 (6 bases). The V gene lost 3 bases and the J gene lost 2 bases, with 14 bases spanning the gap. Germline values: CDR1 SGHRS, CDR2 YFSETQ. CDR3 length: 16 residues. DNA for the CDR3: TGCGCCAGCAGCTGGGACATCATGACGACTAATGAAAAACTGTTTTTT. Amino acid sequence: CASSWDIMTTNEKLFF. Together with reference TRBV5-1 and TRBJ1-4, the CDR3 gives the full variable domain: KAGVTQTPRYLIKTRGQQVTLSCSPISGHRSVSWYQQTPGQGLQFLFEYFSETQRNKGNFPGRFSGRQFSNSRSEMNVSTLELGDSALYLCASSWDIMTTNEKLFFGSGTQLSVL.

The gene calls are TRBV5-5 and TRBJ2-3; D perhaps matches TRBD2 (6 bases). CDR3 length: 13 amino acids. Between the trimmed V and J ends, which lost 9 bases and 3 bases, there was a span of 14 bases. Germline V gene sequence: CDR1 SGHKS, CDR2 YYEKEE (reference sequence). CDR3: CATVLAETDTQYF. CDR3 bases: TGTGCCACGGTGTTAGCGGAGACAGATACGCAGTATTTT.

The genes are TRBV7-8 and TRBJ1-2, with D hard to call. The V and J ends lost 3 bases and 2 bases respectively, with 10 bases between them. Germline V gene sequence: CDR1 SGHVS, CDR2 FQNEAQ. The CDR3 loop spans 14 amino acids. The CDR3 DNA is TGTGCCAGCAGCTTGGGCGAGACGAACTATGGCTACACCTTC. This sequence encodes CASSLGETNYGYTF.

This rearrangement joins TRBV5-4 to TRBJ1-4, with D uncertain. The CDR3 extends over 14 amino acids. V was pared by 4 bases and J by 4 bases, with 11 bases between. Germline loops: CDR1 SGHNT, CDR2 YYREEE (reference sequence). The CDR3 is CASSPAGLNEKLFF. The CDR3 bases are TGTGCCAGCAGCCCCGCGGGTCTTAATGAAAAACTGTTTTTT.

V gene TRBV21-1 combines with J gene TRBJ2-6; the table's D call, TRBD1, was not checked against the DNA. TRBV21-1 is shown as a pseudogene. The CDR3 length is 15 residues. The CDR3 loop is CASSKDSSGANVLTF. The CDR3 DNA sequence: TGTGCCAGCAGCAAGGACAGCTCTGGGGCCAACGTCCTGACTTTC.

This chain links TRBV6-6 with TRBJ2-7; weak D call: TRBD1 (7 bases). The germline V gene encodes CDR1 MNHNY and CDR2 SVGAGI (reference sequence). V dropped 6 bases and J dropped 2 bases, with 17 bases sitting between them. The CDR3 is made up of 15 amino acids. Here the CDR3 DNA reads TGTGCCAGCAGCCCACAGGGGTGGGAGGCCTACGAGCAGTACTTC. Translated, it gives CASSPQGWEAYEQYF.

Details on this clone: The junction departs from the called germline gene at one end, perhaps through a read error. The chain has TRBV4-1 and TRBJ1-4; 7 bases map to TRBD1. CDR3 size: 16 residues. The germline CDR1 and CDR2 sequences are MGHRA and YSYEKL. CDR3 DNA: TGCGCCAGCAGCCAGACGTTCGGGACAGCGAATGAGAAACTGTTTTTT. This codes for CASSQTFGTANEKLFF.

This chain uses TRBV5-1 with TRBJ2-7; D is perhaps TRBD1 (5 bases). This CDR3 spans 14 amino acids. Germline V lookup: CDR1 SGHRS, CDR2 YFSETQ. V lost 5 bases and J 4 bases, leaving 16 bases between the germline ends. CDR3 residues: CASRVGQMVYEQYF. The CDR3 coding sequence is TGCGCCAGCAGGGTGGGGCAGATGGTGTACGAGCAGTACTTC. Supplemented by reference TRBV5-1 and TRBJ2-7, the full variable domain reads KAGVTQTPRYLIKTRGQQVTLSCSPISGHRSVSWYQQTPGQGLQFLFEYFSETQRNKGNFPGRFSGRQFSNSRSEMNVSTLELGDSALYLCASRVGQMVYEQYFGPGTRLTVT.

V gene TRBV30 combines with J gene TRBJ1-5, with no clear D. The CDR3 has 15 amino acids. Germline-derived CDR1 and CDR2 are GTSNPN and SVGIG (reference sequence). V lost 0 bases and J lost 4, with 13 bases in between. CDR3 protein: CAWSVFGIGNQPQHF. The CDR3 nucleotides read TGTGCCTGGAGTGTATTCGGGATAGGAAATCAGCCCCAGCATTTT.

The chain joins TRBV9 to TRBJ2-5, with 7 bases identical to TRBD2. The V segment lost 1 base and the J segment 1 base; nucleotides outside the gene matches: 4. Germline lookup yields CDR1 SGDLS and CDR2 YYNGEE. The CDR3 spans 15 residues. For the CDR3, the DNA is TGTGCCAGCAGCGTAAGGGCTAGCGGCCAAGAGACCCAGTACTTC. Encoded protein: CASSVRASGQETQYF.

This chain joins TRBV5-1 and TRBJ2-7, with TRBD2 matching 7 bases. Germline-derived CDR1 and CDR2 are SGHRS and YFSETQ. The CDR3 covers 15 residues. Germline trimming cut 4 bases from V and 0 bases from J; bases unmatched to any gene: 7. The CDR3 DNA reads TGCGCCAGCAGCCGGGGAGGGGTTAGCTCCTACGAGCAGTACTTC. This gives the protein CASSRGGVSSYEQYF.

The chain recombines TRBV5-8 with TRBJ2-3; the D is unclear. The V and J ends lost 5 bases and 4 bases respectively, with 14 bases between them. Germline CDR1 and CDR2: SGHTS and YDEGEE. This CDR3 has 14 residues. CDR3 in DNA: TGTGCCAGCAGGTTACAGAGCTTGGCAGATACGCAGTATTTT. Its translation: CASRLQSLADTQYF.

J is TRBJ2-7 and V is TRBV3-1 (or the pseudogene TRBV3-2), with a possible D match to TRBD2 (7 bases). The CDR3 is 14 amino acids. The germline V and J ends were trimmed by 10 bases and 0 bases, with 16 bases remaining between them. The V gene's germline CDR1 is LGHDT and CDR2 YNNKEL (reference sequence). CDR3 protein: CATQGRERSYEQYF. The DNA for the CDR3 is TGTGCCACCCAGGGGCGGGAGCGCTCCTACGAGCAGTACTTC.

The chain carries TRBV27 and TRBJ2-5, with 9 positions matching TRBD1. V shed 2 bases, J shed 5 bases, and the junction held 6 bases outside the gene matches. The CDR3 extends over 15 amino acids. The germline gives CDR1 MNHEY, CDR2 SMNVEV (reference sequence). The CDR3 here is CASSLRDRVTETQYF. CDR3 in DNA: TGTGCCAGCAGTTTAAGGGACAGGGTGACGGAGACCCAGTACTTC.

J is TRBJ2-3 and V is TRBV2, with D possibly matching TRBD2 (6 bases). V shed 8 bases and J shed 4 bases, with 10 bases lying between them. Germline V gives CDR1 SNHLY, CDR2 FYNNEI. There are 12 residues in the CDR3. The CDR3 nucleotides read TGTGCCAGCGGACTATCGCCAGATACGCAGTATTTT. Translation gives CASGLSPDTQYF.